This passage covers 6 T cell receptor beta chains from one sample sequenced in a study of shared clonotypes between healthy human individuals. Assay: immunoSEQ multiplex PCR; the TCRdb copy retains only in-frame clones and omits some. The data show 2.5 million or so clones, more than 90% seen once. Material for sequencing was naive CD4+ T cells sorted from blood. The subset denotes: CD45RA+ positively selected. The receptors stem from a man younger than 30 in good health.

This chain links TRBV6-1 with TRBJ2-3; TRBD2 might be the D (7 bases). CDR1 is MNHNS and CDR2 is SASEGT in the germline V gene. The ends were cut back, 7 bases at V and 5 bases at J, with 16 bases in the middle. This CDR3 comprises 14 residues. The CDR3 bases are TGTGCCAGCATGGGCGGGGGCCTAGGAGATACGCAGTATTTT. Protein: CASMGGGLGDTQYF.

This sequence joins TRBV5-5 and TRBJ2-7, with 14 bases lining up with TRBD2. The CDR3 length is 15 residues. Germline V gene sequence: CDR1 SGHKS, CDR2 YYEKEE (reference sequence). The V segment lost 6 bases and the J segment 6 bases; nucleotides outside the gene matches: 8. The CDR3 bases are TGTGCCAGCACCGCGACTAGCGGGAGGGCCCCCGAGCAGTACTTC. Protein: CASTATSGRAPEQYF.

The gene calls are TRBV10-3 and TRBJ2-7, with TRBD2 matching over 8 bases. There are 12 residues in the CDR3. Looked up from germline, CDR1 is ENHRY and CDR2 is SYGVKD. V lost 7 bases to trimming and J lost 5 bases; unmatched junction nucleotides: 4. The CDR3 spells CAIKGLGDEQYF. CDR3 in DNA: TGTGCCATCAAGGGACTAGGGGACGAGCAGTACTTC.

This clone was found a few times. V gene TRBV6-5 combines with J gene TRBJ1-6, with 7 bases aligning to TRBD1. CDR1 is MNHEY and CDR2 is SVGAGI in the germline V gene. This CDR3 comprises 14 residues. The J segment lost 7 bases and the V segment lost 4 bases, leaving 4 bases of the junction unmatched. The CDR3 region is CASSSSQGNSPLHF. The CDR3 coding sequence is TGTGCCAGCAGTTCGTCACAGGGGAATTCACCCCTCCACTTT.

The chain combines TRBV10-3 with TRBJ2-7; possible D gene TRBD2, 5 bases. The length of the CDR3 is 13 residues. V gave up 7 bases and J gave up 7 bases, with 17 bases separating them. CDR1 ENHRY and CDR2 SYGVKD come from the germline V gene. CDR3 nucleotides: TGTGCCATCACCGGATCGGGAAGGGAAGAGCAGTACTTC. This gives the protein CAITGSGREEQYF.

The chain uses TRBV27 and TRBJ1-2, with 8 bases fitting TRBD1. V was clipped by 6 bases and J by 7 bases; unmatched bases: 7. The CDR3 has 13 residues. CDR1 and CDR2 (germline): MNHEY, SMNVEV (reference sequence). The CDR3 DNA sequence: TGTGCCAGCAGGCCTACAGGGGGTGGTGGCTACACCTTC. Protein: CASRPTGGGGYTF.